This note documents a single T cell receptor (beta chain) sequence. What it binds is not known. Mismatch with germline at one junction end may stem from a read error. The record originates from a study of CD8 T cells in ankylosing spondylitis. Study-level results: Seemingly characteristic of ankylosing spondylitis blood was a TCR beta motif consisting of about 8 highly homologous variants.

Quantitative molecular-barcoded 5'-RACE generated the TCR beta libraries. Each CDR3 protein is one row after TCRdb ran MiXCR on the 5' RACE reads. The top ten clones hold about 42% of a sample with about 220,000 distinct CDR3 sequences, around 20% of them seen once. The CDR3 is 15 residues long. CDR1 and CDR2 from the germline V gene are MNHEY and SMNVEV (reference sequence). The TCR was taken from a male donor with ankylosing spondylitis. The source material was blood, either unsorted or a sorted T cell fraction (not recorded which). The V gene is TRBV27, the J gene TRBJ1-5, with D possibly matching TRBD1 (6 bases). The CDR3 DNA sequence: TGTGCCAGCAGTTTAGGGGGGGCGACTGATCAGCCTCAGCATTTT. Translating gives CASSLGGATDQPQHF.